This TCR beta chain was sequenced for a study of T cells after yellow fever vaccination. TCRdb redid the calling of the 5' RACE reads with MiXCR, one entry per CDR3 protein. The data show tens of thousands of distinct CDR3 sequences, 7% to 8.5% seen once. This clonotype appeared many times. CDR1 is SGHDT and CDR2 is YYEEEE in the germline V gene. V dropped 2 bases and J dropped 2 bases, with 11 bases sitting between them. This CDR3 comprises 14 residues. This receptor was taken from a man between 18 and 35 years old who received the YFV17D yellow fever vaccine. V usage is TRBV5-6 and J usage is TRBJ2-7; possibly TRBD1 for D (6 bases). Material: CD8+ T cells sorted from PBMCs, obtained around 15 days after the first yellow fever vaccination. CDR3 DNA sequence: TGTGCCAGCAGCTTATTATGGACAGCCTACGAGCAGTACGTC. It is translated as CASSLLWTAYEQYV.